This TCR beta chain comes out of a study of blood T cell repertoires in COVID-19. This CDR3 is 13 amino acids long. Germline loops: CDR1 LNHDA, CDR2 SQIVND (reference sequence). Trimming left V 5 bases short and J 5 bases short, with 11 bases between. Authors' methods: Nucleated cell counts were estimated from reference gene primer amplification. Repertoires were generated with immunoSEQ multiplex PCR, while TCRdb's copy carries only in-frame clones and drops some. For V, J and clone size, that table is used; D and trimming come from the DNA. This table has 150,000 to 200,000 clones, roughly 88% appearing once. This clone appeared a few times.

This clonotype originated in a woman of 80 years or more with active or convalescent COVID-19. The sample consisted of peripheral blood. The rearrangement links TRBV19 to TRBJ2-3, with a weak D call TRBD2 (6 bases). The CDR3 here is CASSGGAVDTQYF. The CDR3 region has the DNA TGTGCCAGTAGTGGCGGGGCCGTAGATACGCAGTATTTT.